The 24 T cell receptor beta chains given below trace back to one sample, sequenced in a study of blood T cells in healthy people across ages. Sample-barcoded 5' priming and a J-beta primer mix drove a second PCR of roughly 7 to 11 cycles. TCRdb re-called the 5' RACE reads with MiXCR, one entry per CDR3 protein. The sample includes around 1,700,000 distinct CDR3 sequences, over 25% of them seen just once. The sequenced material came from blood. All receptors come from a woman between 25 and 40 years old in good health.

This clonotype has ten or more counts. CDR3: CASSFNSFAYEQYF. CDR3 DNA sequence: TGTGCCAGCAGCTTTAACAGTTTCGCCTACGAGCAGTACTTC. V and J are TRBV7-9 and TRBJ2-7; D is unclear. The germline V and J ends were trimmed by 3 bases and 2 bases, with 11 bases remaining between them. From germline, CDR1 is SEHNR and CDR2 FQNEAQ (reference sequence). The CDR3 contains 14 residues.

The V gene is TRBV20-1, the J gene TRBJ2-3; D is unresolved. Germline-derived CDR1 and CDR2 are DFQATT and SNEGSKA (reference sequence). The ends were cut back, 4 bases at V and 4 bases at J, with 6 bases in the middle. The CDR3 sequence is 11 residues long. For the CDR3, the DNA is TGCAGTGCTACGACGGCAGATACGCAGTATTTT. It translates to CSATTADTQYF.

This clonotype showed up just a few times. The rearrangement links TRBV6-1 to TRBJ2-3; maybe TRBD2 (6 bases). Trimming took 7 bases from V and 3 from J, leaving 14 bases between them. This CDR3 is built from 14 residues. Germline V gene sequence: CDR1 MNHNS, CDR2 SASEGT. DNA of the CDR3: TGTGCCAGCACTCGGGCTAGCGAAACAGATACGCAGTATTTT. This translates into CASTRASETDTQYF.

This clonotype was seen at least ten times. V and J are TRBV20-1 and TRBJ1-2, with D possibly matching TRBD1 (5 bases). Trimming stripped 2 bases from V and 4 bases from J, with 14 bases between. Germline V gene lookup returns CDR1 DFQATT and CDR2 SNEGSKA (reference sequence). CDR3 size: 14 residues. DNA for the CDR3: TGCAGTGCTAGAACGGGGGGAGCGGCCTATGGCTACACCTTC. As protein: CSARTGGAAYGYTF.

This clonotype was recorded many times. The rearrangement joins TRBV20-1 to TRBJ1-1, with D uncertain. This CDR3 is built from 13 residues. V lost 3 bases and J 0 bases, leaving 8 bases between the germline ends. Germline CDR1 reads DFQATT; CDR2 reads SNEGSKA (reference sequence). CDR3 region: CSARTGVNTEAFF. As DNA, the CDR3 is TGCAGTGCTAGGACCGGGGTGAACACTGAAGCTTTCTTT.

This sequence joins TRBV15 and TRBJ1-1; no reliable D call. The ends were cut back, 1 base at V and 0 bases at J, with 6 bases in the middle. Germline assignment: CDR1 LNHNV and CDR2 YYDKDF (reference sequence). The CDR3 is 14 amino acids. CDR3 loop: CATSRGGVNTEAFF. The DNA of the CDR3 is TGTGCCACCAGCAGAGGCGGGGTGAACACTGAAGCTTTCTTT.

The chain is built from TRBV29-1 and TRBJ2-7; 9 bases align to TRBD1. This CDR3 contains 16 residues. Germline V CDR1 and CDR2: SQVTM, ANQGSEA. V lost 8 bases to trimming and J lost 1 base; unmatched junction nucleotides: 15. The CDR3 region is CSSDGTGLDGSYEQYF. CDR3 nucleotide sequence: TGCAGCTCTGATGGGACAGGGTTGGACGGATCCTACGAGCAGTACTTC.

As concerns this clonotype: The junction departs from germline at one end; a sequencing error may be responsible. The CDR3 DNA reads TGTACCAGCTCACCGGTAGCAGGGTCTGCCGGTGGCTACACCTTC. Translated: CTSSPVAGSAGGYTF. The J gene is TRBJ1-2, the V gene TRBV18, with D perhaps TRBD1 (5 bases). CDR1 and CDR2 from the germline V gene are KGHSH and LQKENI. The CDR3 extends over 15 amino acids.

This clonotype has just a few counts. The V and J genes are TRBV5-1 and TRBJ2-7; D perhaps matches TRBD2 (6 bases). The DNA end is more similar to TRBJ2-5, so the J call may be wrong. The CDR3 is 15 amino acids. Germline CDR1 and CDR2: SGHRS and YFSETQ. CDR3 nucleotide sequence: TGCGCCAGCAGTCCCGGCGGGGCGGTCCCCGAGACCCAGTACTTC. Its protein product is CASSPGGAVPETQYF.

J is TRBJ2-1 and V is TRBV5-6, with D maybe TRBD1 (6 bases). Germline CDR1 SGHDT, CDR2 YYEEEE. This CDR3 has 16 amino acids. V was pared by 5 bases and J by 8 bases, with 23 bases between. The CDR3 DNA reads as TGTGCCAGCAGACCCCTCCAGGGGAAGATATCGGATGAGCAGTTCTTC. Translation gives CASRPLQGKISDEQFF.

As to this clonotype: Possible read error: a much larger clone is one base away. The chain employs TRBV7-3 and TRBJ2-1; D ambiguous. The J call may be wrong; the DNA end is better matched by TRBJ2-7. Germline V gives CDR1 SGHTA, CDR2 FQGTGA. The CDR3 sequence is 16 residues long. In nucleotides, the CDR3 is TGTGCCAGCAGCTTTTACGCCCCGCTGGAGTACAATGAGCAGTACTTC. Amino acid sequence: CASSFYAPLEYNEQYF.

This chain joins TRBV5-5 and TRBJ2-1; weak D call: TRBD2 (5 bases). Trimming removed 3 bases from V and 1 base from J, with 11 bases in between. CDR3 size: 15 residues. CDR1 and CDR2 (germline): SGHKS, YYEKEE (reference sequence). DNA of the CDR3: TGTGCCAGCAGCTCCGGGATCCCATCCTACAATGAGCAGTTCTTC. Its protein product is CASSSGIPSYNEQFF. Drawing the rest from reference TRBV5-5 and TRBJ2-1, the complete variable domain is DAGVTQSPTHLIKTRGQQVTLRCSPISGHKSVSWYQQVLGQGPQFIFQYYEKEERGRGNFPDRFSARQFPNYSSELNVNALLLGDSALYLCASSSGIPSYNEQFFGPGTRLTVL.

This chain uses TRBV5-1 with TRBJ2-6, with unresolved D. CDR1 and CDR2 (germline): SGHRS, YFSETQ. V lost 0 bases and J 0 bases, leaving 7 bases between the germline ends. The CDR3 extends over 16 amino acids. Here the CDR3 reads CASSLGKFSGANVLTF. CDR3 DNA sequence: TGCGCCAGCAGCTTGGGCAAATTCTCTGGGGCCAACGTCCTGACTTTC.

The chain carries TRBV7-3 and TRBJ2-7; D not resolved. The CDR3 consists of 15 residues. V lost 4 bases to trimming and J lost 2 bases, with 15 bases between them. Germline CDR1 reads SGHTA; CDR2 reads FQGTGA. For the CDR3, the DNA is TGTGCCAGCAGCTCGACGGTTCCAACCCCCTACGAGCAGTACTTC. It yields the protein CASSSTVPTPYEQYF.

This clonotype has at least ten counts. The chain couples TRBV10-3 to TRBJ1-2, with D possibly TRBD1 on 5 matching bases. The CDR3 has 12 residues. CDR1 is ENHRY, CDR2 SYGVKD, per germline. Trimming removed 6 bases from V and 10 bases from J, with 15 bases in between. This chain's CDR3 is CAIREAPGFYTF. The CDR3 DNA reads TGTGCCATCAGAGAGGCCCCAGGGTTCTACACCTTC.

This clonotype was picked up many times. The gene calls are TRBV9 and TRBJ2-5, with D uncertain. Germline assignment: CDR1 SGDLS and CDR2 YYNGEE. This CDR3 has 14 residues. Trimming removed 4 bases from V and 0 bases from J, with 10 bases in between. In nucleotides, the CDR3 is TGTGCCAGCAGCTTTTCGGGTTACCAAGAGACCCAGTACTTC. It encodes CASSFSGYQETQYF.

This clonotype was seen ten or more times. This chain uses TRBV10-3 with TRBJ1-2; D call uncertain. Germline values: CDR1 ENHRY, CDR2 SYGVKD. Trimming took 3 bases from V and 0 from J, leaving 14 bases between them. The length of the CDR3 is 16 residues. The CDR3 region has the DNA TGTGCCATCAGTGACTCGACCGGACGGGCTAACTATGGCTACACCTTC. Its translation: CAISDSTGRANYGYTF.

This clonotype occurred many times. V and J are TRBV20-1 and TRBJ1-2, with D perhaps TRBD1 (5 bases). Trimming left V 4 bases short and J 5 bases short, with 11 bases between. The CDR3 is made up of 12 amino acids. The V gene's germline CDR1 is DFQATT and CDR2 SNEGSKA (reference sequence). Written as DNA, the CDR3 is TGCAGTGCTAAGAGTGGGGGGTATGGCTACACCTTC. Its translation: CSAKSGGYGYTF.

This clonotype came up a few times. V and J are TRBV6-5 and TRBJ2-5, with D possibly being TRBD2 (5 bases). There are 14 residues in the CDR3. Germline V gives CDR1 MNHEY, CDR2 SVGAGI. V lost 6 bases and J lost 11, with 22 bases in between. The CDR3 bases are TGTGCCAGCAGACCTCTAGCCTCGAGCGATGAGCAGTACTTC. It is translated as CASRPLASSDEQYF.

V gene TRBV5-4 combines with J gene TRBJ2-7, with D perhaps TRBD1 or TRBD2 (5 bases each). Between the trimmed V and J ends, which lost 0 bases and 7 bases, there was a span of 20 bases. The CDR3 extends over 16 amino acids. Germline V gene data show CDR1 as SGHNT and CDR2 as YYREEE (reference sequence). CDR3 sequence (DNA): TGTGCCAGCAGCTTGGGAGGGGCGAACGCTTACAATGAGCAGTACTTC. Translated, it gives CASSLGGANAYNEQYF.

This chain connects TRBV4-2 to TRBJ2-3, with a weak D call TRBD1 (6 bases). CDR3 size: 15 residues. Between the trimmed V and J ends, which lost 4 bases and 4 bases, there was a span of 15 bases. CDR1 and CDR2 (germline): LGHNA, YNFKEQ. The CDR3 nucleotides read TGTGCCAGCAGCCCAGGGGCGGATGTCGCAGATACGCAGTATTTT. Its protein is CASSPGADVADTQYF.

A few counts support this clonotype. The CDR3 sequence is CASSQLLAGQGSYLNYGYTF. The CDR3 DNA follows: TGCGCCAGCAGCCAGCTACTAGCCGGACAGGGATCTTACCTTAACTATGGCTACACCTTC. V is TRBV4-1 and J is TRBJ1-2, with TRBD1 identical over 8 bases. Germline V gives CDR1 MGHRA, CDR2 YSYEKL. V dropped 3 bases and J dropped 1; count of bases not matched to a gene: 19. The CDR3 is made up of 20 amino acids.

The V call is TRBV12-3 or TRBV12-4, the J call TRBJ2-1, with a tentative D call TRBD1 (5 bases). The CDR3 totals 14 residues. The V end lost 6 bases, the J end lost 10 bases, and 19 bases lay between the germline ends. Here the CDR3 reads CASSAQSSGAEQFF. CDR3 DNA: TGTGCCAGCAGCGCCCAATCTAGTGGGGCCGAGCAGTTCTTC.

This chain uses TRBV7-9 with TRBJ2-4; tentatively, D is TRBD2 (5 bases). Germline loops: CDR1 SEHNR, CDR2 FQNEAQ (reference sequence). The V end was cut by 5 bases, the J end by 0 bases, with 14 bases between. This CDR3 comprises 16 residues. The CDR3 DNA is TGTGCCAGCAGCGCCACCGGAGGTTTAGCCAAAAACATTCAGTACTTC. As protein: CASSATGGLAKNIQYF. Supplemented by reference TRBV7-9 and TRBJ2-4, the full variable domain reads DTGVSQNPRHKITKRGQNVTFRCDPISEHNRLYWYRQTLGQGPEFLTYFQNEAQLEKSRLLSDRFSAERPKGSFSTLEIQRTEQGDSAMYLCASSATGGLAKNIQYFGAGTRLSVL.